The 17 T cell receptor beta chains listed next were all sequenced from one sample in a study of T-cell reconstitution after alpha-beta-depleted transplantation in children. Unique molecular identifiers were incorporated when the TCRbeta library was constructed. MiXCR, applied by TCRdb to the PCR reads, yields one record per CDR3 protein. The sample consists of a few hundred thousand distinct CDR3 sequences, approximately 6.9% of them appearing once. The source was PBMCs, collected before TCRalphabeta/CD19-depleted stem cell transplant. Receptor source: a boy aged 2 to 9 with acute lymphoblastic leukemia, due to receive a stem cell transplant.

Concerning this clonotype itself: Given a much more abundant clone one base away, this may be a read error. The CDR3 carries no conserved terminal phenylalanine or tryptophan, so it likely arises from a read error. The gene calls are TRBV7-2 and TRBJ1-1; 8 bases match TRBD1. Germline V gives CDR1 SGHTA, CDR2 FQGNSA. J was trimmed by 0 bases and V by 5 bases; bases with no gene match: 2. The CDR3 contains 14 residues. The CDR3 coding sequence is TGTGCCAGCAGCCAGGGGGCTGTGAACACTGAAGCTTTCTAT. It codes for CASSQGAVNTEAFY.

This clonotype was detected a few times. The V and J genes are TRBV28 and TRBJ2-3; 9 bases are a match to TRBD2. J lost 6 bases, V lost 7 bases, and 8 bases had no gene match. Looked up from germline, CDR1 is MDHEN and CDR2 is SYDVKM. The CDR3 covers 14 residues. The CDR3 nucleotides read TGTGCCAGCAAACCTAGCGGGGTTTCGGATACGCAGTATTTT. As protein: CASKPSGVSDTQYF.

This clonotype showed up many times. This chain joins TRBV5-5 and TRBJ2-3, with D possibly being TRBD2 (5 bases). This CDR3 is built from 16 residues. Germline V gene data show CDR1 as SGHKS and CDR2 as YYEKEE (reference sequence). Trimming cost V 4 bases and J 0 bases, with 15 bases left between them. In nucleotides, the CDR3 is TGTGCCAGCAGCGGCCTGACGGGGTCTAGCACAGATACGCAGTATTTT. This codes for CASSGLTGSSTDTQYF.

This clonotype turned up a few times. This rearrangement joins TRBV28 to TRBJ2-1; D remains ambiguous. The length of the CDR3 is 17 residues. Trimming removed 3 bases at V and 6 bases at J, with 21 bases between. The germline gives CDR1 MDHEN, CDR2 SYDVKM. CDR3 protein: CASSFRYSFGVRNEQFF. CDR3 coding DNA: TGTGCCAGCAGTTTTCGGTACAGTTTTGGTGTCCGCAATGAGCAGTTCTTC.

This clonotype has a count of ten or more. This chain's CDR3 is CASSLVSGGGEQFF. CDR3 sequence (DNA): TGTGCCAGCAGCTTGGTGAGCGGGGGAGGAGAGCAGTTCTTC. The V gene is TRBV5-6, the J gene TRBJ2-1, with 8 bases that match TRBD2. The ends lost 0 bases at V and 10 bases at J; junction bases unmatched: 6. The CDR3 totals 14 residues. Germline V gene lookup returns CDR1 SGHDT and CDR2 YYEEEE.

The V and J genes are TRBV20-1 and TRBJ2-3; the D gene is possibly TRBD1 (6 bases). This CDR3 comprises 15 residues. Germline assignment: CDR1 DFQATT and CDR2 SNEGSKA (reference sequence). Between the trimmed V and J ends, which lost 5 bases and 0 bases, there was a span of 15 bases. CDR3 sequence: CSAGYGQRSTDTQYF. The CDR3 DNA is TGCAGTGCTGGCTATGGACAGAGAAGCACAGATACGCAGTATTTT.

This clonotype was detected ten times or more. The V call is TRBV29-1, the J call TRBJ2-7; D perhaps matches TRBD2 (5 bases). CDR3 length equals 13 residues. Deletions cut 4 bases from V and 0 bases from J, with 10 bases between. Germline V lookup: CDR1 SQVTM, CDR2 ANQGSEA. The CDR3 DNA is TGCAGCGTTGCCCAGCGGAGCTCCTACGAGCAGTACTTC. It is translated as CSVAQRSSYEQYF.

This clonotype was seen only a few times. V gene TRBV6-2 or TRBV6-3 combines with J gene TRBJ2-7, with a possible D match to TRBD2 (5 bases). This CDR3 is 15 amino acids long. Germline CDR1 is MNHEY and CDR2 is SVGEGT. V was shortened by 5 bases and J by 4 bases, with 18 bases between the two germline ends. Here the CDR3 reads CASSTPRREIYEQYF. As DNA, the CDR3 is TGTGCCAGCAGTACCCCCCGTAGGGAGATTTACGAGCAGTACTTC.

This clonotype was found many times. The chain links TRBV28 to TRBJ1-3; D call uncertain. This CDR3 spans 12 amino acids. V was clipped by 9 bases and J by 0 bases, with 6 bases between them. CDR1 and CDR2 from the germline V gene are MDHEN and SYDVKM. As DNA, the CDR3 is TGTGCCAGTACTGGCTCTGGAAACACCATATATTTT. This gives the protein CASTGSGNTIYF.

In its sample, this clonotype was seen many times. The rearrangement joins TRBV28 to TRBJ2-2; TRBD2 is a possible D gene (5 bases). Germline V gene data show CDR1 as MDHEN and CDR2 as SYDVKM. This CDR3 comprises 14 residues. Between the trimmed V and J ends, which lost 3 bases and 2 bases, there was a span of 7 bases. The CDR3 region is CASSLGANTGELFF. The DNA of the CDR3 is TGTGCCAGCAGTTTGGGAGCCAACACCGGGGAGCTGTTTTTT.

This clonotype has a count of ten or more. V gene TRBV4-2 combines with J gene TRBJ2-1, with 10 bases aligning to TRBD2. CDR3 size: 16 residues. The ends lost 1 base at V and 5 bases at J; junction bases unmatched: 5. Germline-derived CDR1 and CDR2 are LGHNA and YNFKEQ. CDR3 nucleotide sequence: TGTGCCAGCAGCCAAGCTCCTAGCGGGGGAGACAATGAGCAGTTCTTC. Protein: CASSQAPSGGDNEQFF.

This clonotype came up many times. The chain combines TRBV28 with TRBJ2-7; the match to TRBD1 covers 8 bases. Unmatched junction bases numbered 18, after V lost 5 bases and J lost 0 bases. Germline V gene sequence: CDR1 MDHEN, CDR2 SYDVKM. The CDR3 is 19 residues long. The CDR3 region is CASSTRTGYRSLPSYEQYF. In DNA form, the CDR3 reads TGTGCCAGCAGTACTCGGACAGGGTACAGATCATTACCCTCCTACGAGCAGTACTTC.

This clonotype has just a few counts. CDR3 coding DNA: TGCGCCAGCAGCTCAAGCCTGACCCCTGGGACCCCTTACAATGAGCAGTTCTTC. This codes for CASSSSLTPGTPYNEQFF. J is TRBJ2-1 and V is TRBV5-1; D possibly matches TRBD1 or TRBD2 (5 bases each). Per the germline V gene, CDR1 is SGHRS and CDR2 is YFSETQ. V lost 3 bases to trimming and J lost 4 bases, with 23 bases between them. This CDR3 comprises 18 residues.

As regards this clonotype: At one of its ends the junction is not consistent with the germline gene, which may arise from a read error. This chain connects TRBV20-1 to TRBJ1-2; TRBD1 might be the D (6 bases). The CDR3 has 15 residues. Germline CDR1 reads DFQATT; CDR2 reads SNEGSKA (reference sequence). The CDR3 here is CCARLPTGRNYGYTF. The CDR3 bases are TGCTGTGCTAGATTACCCACAGGGCGGAACTATGGCTACACCTTC.

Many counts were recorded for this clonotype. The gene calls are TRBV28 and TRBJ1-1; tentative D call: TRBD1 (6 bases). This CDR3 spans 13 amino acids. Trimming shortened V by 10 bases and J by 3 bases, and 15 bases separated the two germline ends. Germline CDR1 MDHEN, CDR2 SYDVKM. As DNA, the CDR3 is TGTGCCACCGAGGGGGGGAGGTACACTGAAGCTTTCTTT. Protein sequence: CATEGGRYTEAFF.

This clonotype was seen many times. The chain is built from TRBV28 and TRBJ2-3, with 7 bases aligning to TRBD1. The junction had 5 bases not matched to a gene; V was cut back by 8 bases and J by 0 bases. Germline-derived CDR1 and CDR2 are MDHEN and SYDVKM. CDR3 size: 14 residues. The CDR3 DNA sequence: TGTGCCAGCGACAGGGATTCTAGCACAGATACGCAGTATTTT. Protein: CASDRDSSTDTQYF.

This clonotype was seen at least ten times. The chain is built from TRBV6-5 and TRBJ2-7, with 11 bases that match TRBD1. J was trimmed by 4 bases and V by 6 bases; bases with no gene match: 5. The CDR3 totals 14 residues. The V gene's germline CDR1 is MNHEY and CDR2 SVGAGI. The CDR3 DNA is TGTGCCAGCAGCCCTAGGGACAGGGGGTACGAGCAGTACTTC. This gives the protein CASSPRDRGYEQYF.